These T cell receptor beta chains were read from a single sample in a study of blood T cell repertoires in COVID-19. TCRdb's copy holds only in-frame clones and misses some; the assay was immunoSEQ multiplex PCR. This sample has 200,000 to 250,000 clones, with under 90% found just once. The sequencing sample was made of PBMCs or T cells enriched from blood (not recorded which). The receptors here all came from a woman in her fifties or sixties who had been exposed to COVID-19. CDR3s include the opening cysteine and the closing phenylalanine or tryptophan. The order of the fields is D gene, J gene, V gene, clone size, CDR3 protein, CDR3 DNA. A D gene is named only where the DNA matches it firmly. Some rows mark clone size as missing; the rest say once, few, many or name a class of expanded clone.

>TRBD1|TRBJ1-2|TRBV7-8|NA
CASSLGQGGDYGYTF
TGTGCCAGCAGCTTAGGACAGGGGGGCGACTATGGCTACACCTTC
>NA|TRBJ2-7|TRBV21-1|NA
CASSKEGQGLYEQYF
TGTGCCAGCAGCAAAGAGGGACAGGGTCTCTACGAGCAGTACTTC
>NA|TRBJ2-2|TRBV4-1|NA
CASSQDPGSYTGELFF
TGCGCCAGCAGCCAAGATCCGGGATCCTACACCGGGGAGCTGTTTTTT
>NA|TRBJ1-4|TRBV18|NA
CASSDVTGRYHEKLFF
TGTGCCAGCTCCGATGTGACCGGCAGGTACCATGAAAAACTGTTTTTT
>TRBD1|TRBJ2-7|TRBV7-2|once
CASSGLGQAYEQYF
TGTGCCAGCAGCGGACTCGGACAGGCCTACGAGCAGTACTTC
>TRBD2|TRBJ2-3|TRBV7-9|NA
CASSPPGLAGGGTQYF
TGTGCCAGCAGCCCCCCCGGACTAGCGGGGGGAGGTACGCAGTATTTT
>NA|TRBJ1-3|TRBV28|NA
CASSLSGPSGNTIYF
TGTGCCAGCAGTTTAAGCGGTCCCTCTGGAAACACCATATATTTT
>TRBD1|TRBJ2-6|TRBV10-2|NA
CASTAGGGQGRSGANVLTF
TGCGCCAGCACCGCAGGAGGAGGACAGGGGCGCTCTGGGGCCAACGTCCTGACTTTC
>NA|TRBJ1-1|TRBV11-3|NA
CASSFAENTEAFF
TGTGCCAGCAGCTTTGCGGAGAACACTGAAGCTTTCTTT
>NA|TRBJ1-1|TRBV27|NA
CASSSIRRGGNTEAFF
TGTGCCAGCAGTTCTATCCGTAGAGGAGGGAACACTGAAGCTTTCTTT
>TRBD2|TRBJ2-1|TRBV4-3|NA
CASSLVVAGDEQFF
TGCGCCAGCAGCTTGGTTGTAGCGGGGGATGAGCAGTTCTTC
>NA|TRBJ1-2|TRBV4-3|NA
CASSQEVGQNYGYTF
TGCGCCAGCAGCCAAGAGGTGGGACAAAACTATGGCTACACCTTC
>TRBD1|TRBJ1-5|TRBV7-9|NA
CASSLGRTGNQPQHF
TGTGCCAGCAGCTTAGGCAGGACAGGGAATCAGCCCCAGCATTTT
>NA|TRBJ1-5|TRBV12-1|NA
CASSPVMTESHQPQHF
TGTGCCAGCAGCCCGGTTATGACGGAGTCCCATCAGCCCCAGCATTTT
>TRBD1|TRBJ1-1|TRBV11-2|NA
CASSYRDRYGTEAFF
TGTGCCAGCAGCTACCGGGACAGGTACGGCACTGAAGCTTTCTTT
>TRBD1|TRBJ2-3|TRBV6-4|NA
CASSTTGGSDTQYF
TGTGCCAGCAGCACGACAGGGGGCTCAGATACGCAGTATTTT
>NA|TRBJ2-2|TRBV21-1|NA
CASGRGPTGELFF
TGTGCCAGCGGGAGGGGTCCCACCGGGGAGCTGTTTTTT
>TRBD1|TRBJ1-1|TRBV14|NA
CASSQGQGTEAFF
TGTGCCAGCAGCCAGGGACAGGGGACTGAAGCTTTCTTT
>NA|TRBJ1-2|TRBV10-3|NA
CAISARAKGYGYTF
TGTGCCATCAGTGCCAGGGCTAAGGGCTATGGCTACACCTTC
>NA|TRBJ2-2|TRBV3-1/TRBV3-2|NA
CASSLIAGELFF
TGTGCCAGCAGTCTTATTGCCGGGGAGCTGTTTTTT
>TRBD2|TRBJ2-3|TRBV24-1|NA
CATSDSSRTSRTAPDTQYF
TGTGCCACCAGTGATTCATCCCGGACTAGCAGGACCGCCCCAGATACGCAGTATTTT
>NA|TRBJ2-3|TRBV15|NA
CATSPDRSSTDTQYF
TGTGCCACCAGCCCCGACAGGTCTAGCACAGATACGCAGTATTTT